Presented here are 32 T cell receptor beta chains from one specimen sequenced in a study of CD8 T cells in Susac syndrome (dated by TCRdb to the late 2010s). Library creation used the immunoSEQ multiplex PCR assay. RNA was extracted using the RNeasy kit, and about 0.45 to 1 microgram was reverse transcribed with random hexamers. TCRdb's own reprocessing of the public reads used fastp at Q25 and MiXCR and kept productive beta chains. CDR3 protein duplicates are merged, each entry listing the most common genes and DNA. The sample table shows 200,000 to 250,000 distinct CDR3 sequences, and 85% to 95% are seen once. Of the sample, roughly 0.14% is held by the ten largest clones. The specimen was CD4+ T cells from PBMCs. The source of these receptors is a human donor with Susac syndrome.

V and J are TRBV5-1 and TRBJ2-3; tentative D call: TRBD2 (5 bases). The CDR3 spans 17 residues. The V end lost 0 bases, the J end lost 1 base, and 15 bases lay between the germline ends. Per the germline V gene, CDR1 is SGHRS and CDR2 is YFSETQ. This chain's CDR3 is CASSLGGSESGTDTQYF. CDR3 DNA sequence: TGCGCCAGCAGCTTGGGGGGTAGCGAGTCGGGCACAGATACGCAGTATTTT. The full variable domain, completed using reference TRBV5-1 and TRBJ2-3, is KAGVTQTPRYLIKTRGQQVTLSCSPISGHRSVSWYQQTPGQGLQFLFEYFSETQRNKGNFPGRFSGRQFSNSRSEMNVSTLELGDSALYLCASSLGGSESGTDTQYFGPGTRLTVL.

The rearrangement links TRBV11-2 to TRBJ2-7; the D call may be TRBD1 or TRBD2 (5 bases each). Germline loops: CDR1 SGHAT, CDR2 FQNNGV. The V end lost 1 base, the J end lost 7 bases, and 14 bases lay between the germline ends. The CDR3 consists of 14 residues. The CDR3 DNA reads as TGTGCCAGCAGCTTAGGCAGGGACGTGGGGGAGCAGTACTTC. Protein sequence: CASSLGRDVGEQYF.

CDR3 sequence (DNA): TGTGCCAGCAGTCTGCATATCCCCTTTGAAAAACTGTTTTTT. This encodes CASSLHIPFEKLFF. The chain joins TRBV12-3 or TRBV12-4 to TRBJ1-4; D ambiguous. CDR3 length: 14 residues. The V and J ends lost 5 bases and 7 bases respectively, with 14 bases between them.

The chain couples TRBV14 to TRBJ1-6, with 9 bases aligning to TRBD1. Trimming took 3 bases from V and 5 from J; bases not matched to a gene: 5. Germline V gene sequence: CDR1 SGHDN, CDR2 FVKESK. This CDR3 contains 16 residues. For the CDR3, the DNA is TGTGCCAGCAGCCACCAGAGGGACAGGGATAATTCACCCCTCCACTTT. Amino acids: CASSHQRDRDNSPLHF.

The chain has TRBV4-1 and TRBJ1-1; D is perhaps TRBD1 (5 bases). The CDR3 runs 16 residues. Germline CDR1 is MGHRA and CDR2 is YSYEKL. The V end was cut by 0 bases, the J end by 0 bases, with 11 bases between. CDR3 sequence: CASSQENTGLNTEAFF. The CDR3 DNA is TGCGCCAGCAGCCAAGAGAACACAGGACTGAACACTGAAGCTTTCTTT.

The CDR3 coding sequence is TGCGCCAGCAGCTTGGCAACCATGAACACTGAAGCTTTCTTT. The encoded protein is CASSLATMNTEAFF. This chain uses TRBV5-1 with TRBJ1-1; D unresolved. There are 14 residues in the CDR3. With 0 bases removed from V and 0 bases from J, the gap between germline ends came to 6 bases. Germline V gene sequence: CDR1 SGHRS, CDR2 YFSETQ.

V gene TRBV18 combines with J gene TRBJ2-7; 10 bases fit TRBD1. Germline CDR1 is KGHSH and CDR2 is LQKENI. CDR3 size: 15 residues. J was trimmed by 4 bases and V by 7 bases; bases with no gene match: 10. The CDR3 sequence: CASFKTGTGAYEQYF. Here the CDR3 DNA reads TGTGCCAGCTTCAAAACCGGGACAGGGGCGTACGAGCAGTACTTC.

This rearrangement joins TRBV20-1 to TRBJ1-1; tentatively, D is TRBD1 (5 bases). Between the trimmed V and J ends, which lost 3 bases and 7 bases, there was a span of 12 bases. The length of the CDR3 is 12 residues. The V gene's germline CDR1 is DFQATT and CDR2 SNEGSKA (reference sequence). CDR3 sequence: CSASWGELEAFF. For the CDR3, the DNA is TGCAGTGCTAGTTGGGGGGAACTTGAAGCTTTCTTT.

The V and J genes are TRBV14 and TRBJ2-7, with 10 nucleotides matching TRBD1. The ends lost 5 bases at V and 6 bases at J; junction bases unmatched: 7. There are 14 residues in the CDR3. Germline CDR1 SGHDN, CDR2 FVKESK. The CDR3 loop reads CASSSGDRGREQYF. CDR3 coding DNA: TGTGCCAGCAGCTCTGGAGACAGGGGGCGCGAGCAGTACTTC.

The chain combines TRBV12-3 or TRBV12-4 with TRBJ2-1; 8 bases agree with TRBD2. V lost 2 bases and J lost 5; bases outside the gene matches: 5. CDR3 length equals 15 residues. The CDR3 DNA reads TGTGCCAGCAGTTTACCGGGGGGGCCCCACAATGAGCAGTTCTTC. This sequence encodes CASSLPGGPHNEQFF.

The chain has TRBV19 and TRBJ2-1, with D perhaps TRBD1 or TRBD2 (6 bases each). Germline V gives CDR1 LNHDA, CDR2 SQIVND (reference sequence). Trimming removed 9 bases at V and 4 bases at J, with 16 bases between. CDR3 length: 14 amino acids. CDR3 coding DNA: TGTGCCAGCCACTCGACGGGGGCGTACAATGAGCAGTTCTTC. It is translated as CASHSTGAYNEQFF.

V gene TRBV9 combines with J gene TRBJ1-1; D uncertain. V was shortened by 3 bases and J by 11 bases, with 14 bases between the two germline ends. The CDR3 loop spans 12 amino acids. Germline CDR1 SGDLS, CDR2 YYNGEE. CDR3 nucleotides: TGTGCCAGCAGCGGGGGAGACCGGAGTGCTTTCTTT. This gives the protein CASSGGDRSAFF.

This chain joins TRBV3-1 and TRBJ2-1; 11 nucleotides line up with TRBD2. Germline trimming cut 4 bases from V and 0 bases from J; bases unmatched to any gene: 8. The CDR3 is made up of 18 amino acids. From germline, CDR1 is LGHDT and CDR2 YNNKEL (reference sequence). This CDR3 is CASSRLTSGASSYNEQFF. The CDR3 region has the DNA TGTGCCAGCAGCCGGTTGACTAGCGGGGCTAGCTCCTACAATGAGCAGTTCTTC.

This clonotype has more than one count but fewer than ten. The chain has TRBV7-8 and TRBJ2-7, with a possible D match to TRBD2 (5 bases). Trimming removed 5 bases from V and 5 bases from J, with 13 bases in between. Germline CDR1 SGHVS, CDR2 FQNEAQ. CDR3 length: 13 amino acids. Here the CDR3 DNA reads TGTGCCAGCAGCCCCCCCCGGGAAGACGAGCAGTACTTC. Its protein product is CASSPPREDEQYF.

The CDR3 DNA follows: TGTGCCAGCCGCGGGGCCCACACTGAAGCTTTCTTT. It is translated as CASRGAHTEAFF. The V and J genes are TRBV9 and TRBJ1-1; D is possibly TRBD1 (5 bases). CDR3 size: 12 residues. The V end was cut by 7 bases, the J end by 3 bases, with 10 bases between. CDR1 is SGDLS, CDR2 YYNGEE, per germline.

This chain uses TRBV19 with TRBJ1-6; 7 bases are shared with TRBD1. CDR1 is LNHDA, CDR2 SQIVND, per germline (reference sequence). The CDR3 has 14 amino acids. V lost 6 bases and J lost 11; bases outside the gene matches: 10. The CDR3 is CASRADRVQAPLHF. The CDR3 nucleotides read TGTGCCAGTAGGGCCGACAGGGTCCAGGCACCCCTCCACTTT.

This chain connects TRBV5-1 to TRBJ1-4, with D maybe TRBD1 (5 bases). Germline loops: CDR1 SGHRS, CDR2 YFSETQ. CDR3 size: 15 residues. The V end was cut by 4 bases, the J end by 3 bases, with 13 bases between. CDR3 in amino acids: CASSPFRGANEKLFF. CDR3 bases: TGCGCCAGCAGCCCTTTCCGGGGGGCTAATGAAAAACTGTTTTTT. The variable domain in full, with the rest retrieved from reference TRBV5-1 and TRBJ1-4, is KAGVTQTPRYLIKTRGQQVTLSCSPISGHRSVSWYQQTPGQGLQFLFEYFSETQRNKGNFPGRFSGRQFSNSRSEMNVSTLELGDSALYLCASSPFRGANEKLFFGSGTQLSVL.

The chain uses TRBV9 and TRBJ2-6; the D is unclear. The CDR3 is 14 residues long. From germline, CDR1 is SGDLS and CDR2 YYNGEE. V gave up 4 bases and J gave up 0 bases, with 5 bases separating them. This CDR3 is CASSPRSGANVLTF. CDR3 coding DNA: TGTGCCAGCAGCCCCCGCTCTGGGGCCAACGTCCTGACTTTC. Drawing the rest from reference TRBV9 and TRBJ2-6, the complete variable domain is DSGVTQTPKHLITATGQRVTLRCSPRSGDLSVYWYQQSLDQGLQFLIQYYNGEERAKGNILERFSAQQFPDLHSELNLSSLELGDSALYFCASSPRSGANVLTFGAGSRLTVL.

The rearrangement uses TRBV20-1 and TRBJ2-5; no clear D gene. The V and J ends lost 0 bases and 2 bases respectively, with 10 bases between them. The germline V gene encodes CDR1 DFQATT and CDR2 SNEGSKA (reference sequence). This CDR3 comprises 14 residues. The DNA of the CDR3 is TGCAGTGCTAGAGATCTAAGGGATCAAGAGACCCAGTACTTC. Amino acids: CSARDLRDQETQYF.

The rearrangement uses TRBV9 and TRBJ1-6; D remains unclear. The CDR3 is 16 residues long. CDR1 and CDR2 (germline): SGDLS, YYNGEE. Trimming took off 2 bases at V and 0 bases at J, with 9 bases between the two ends. CDR3 sequence reads: CASSVDRDSYNSPLHF. The CDR3 nucleotides are TGTGCCAGCAGCGTGGATAGGGACTCCTATAATTCACCCCTCCACTTT.

This sequence joins TRBV7-2 and TRBJ1-5, with D perhaps TRBD1 (5 bases). The CDR3 sequence is 13 residues long. Germline assignment: CDR1 SGHTA and CDR2 FQGNSA. Trimming removed 1 base from V and 12 bases from J, with 13 bases in between. CDR3: CASSLEVPGGQHF. The CDR3 nucleotides read TGTGCCAGCAGCTTAGAGGTTCCGGGGGGCCAGCATTTT.

This chain joins TRBV20-1 and TRBJ1-2, with a weak D call TRBD1 (5 bases). This CDR3 region has 14 residues. Looked up from germline, CDR1 is DFQATT and CDR2 is SNEGSKA (reference sequence). The V end was cut by 3 bases, the J end by 2 bases, with 13 bases between. The CDR3 DNA reads as TGCAGTGCTAGCCCCGAGACAGAGAACTATGGCTACACCTTC. It codes for CSASPETENYGYTF.

The V and J genes are TRBV7-9 and TRBJ1-4; 7 bases are a match to TRBD1. Germline assignment: CDR1 SEHNR and CDR2 FQNEAQ (reference sequence). The trim removed 3 bases at V and 4 bases at J, leaving 5 bases unmatched. The CDR3 runs to 15 residues. CDR3 in amino acids: CASSFGGDSNEKLFF. The CDR3, as DNA: TGTGCCAGCAGCTTCGGAGGGGACAGTAATGAAAAACTGTTTTTT.

The chain uses TRBV6-5 and TRBJ1-2; weak D call: TRBD1 (5 bases). The V gene lost 11 bases and the J gene lost 8 bases, with 21 bases spanning the gap. This CDR3 is 13 amino acids long. Germline V gene sequence: CDR1 MNHEY, CDR2 SVGAGI. The CDR3 protein is CAARTSGRAGYTF. For the CDR3, the DNA is TGTGCCGCAAGGACCTCGGGCAGGGCGGGCTACACCTTC.

This chain links TRBV9 with TRBJ2-1, with TRBD2 matching 9 bases. This CDR3 is built from 20 residues. Germline lookup yields CDR1 SGDLS and CDR2 YYNGEE. Trimming removed 4 bases from V and 8 bases from J; junction bases left unmatched: 25. The CDR3 is CASSPLGQGVAGVPGDEQFF. For the CDR3, the DNA is TGTGCCAGCAGCCCCCTCGGCCAGGGGGTAGCGGGGGTTCCCGGGGATGAGCAGTTCTTC.

The chain combines TRBV14 with TRBJ2-1, with 8 bases fitting TRBD2. Germline V gene data show CDR1 as SGHDN and CDR2 as FVKESK. The CDR3 runs to 16 residues. The V and J ends lost 4 bases and 5 bases, in that order; junction bases with no gene match: 10. DNA for the CDR3: TGTGCCAGCAGCCCTATTTTACCGGGGGGGGACAATGAGCAGTTCTTC. Translating it yields CASSPILPGGDNEQFF.

V and J are TRBV20-1 and TRBJ1-5, with 10 bases that match TRBD1. This CDR3 contains 15 residues. The V gene's germline CDR1 is DFQATT and CDR2 SNEGSKA (reference sequence). The junction had 6 bases not matched to a gene; V was cut back by 3 bases and J by 4 bases. DNA of the CDR3: TGCAGTGCTAGCGCGGGACAGGGGTGGAATCAGCCCCAGCATTTT. It translates to CSASAGQGWNQPQHF.

The chain joins TRBV6-5 to TRBJ2-1; D may be TRBD1 (6 bases). V was pared by 6 bases and J by 3 bases, with 9 bases between. CDR1 is MNHEY and CDR2 is SVGAGI in the germline V gene. This CDR3 spans 13 amino acids. CDR3 residues: CASRRTDYNEQFF. The DNA of the CDR3 is TGTGCCAGCAGACGGACAGACTACAATGAGCAGTTCTTC.

The V and J genes are TRBV27 and TRBJ1-6; 10 nucleotides match TRBD1. V was clipped by 4 bases and J by 7 bases; unmatched bases: 7. The germline V gene has CDR1 MNHEY and CDR2 SMNVEV (reference sequence). This CDR3 contains 16 residues. The CDR3: CASSSLLGQGNSPLHF. The CDR3 region has the DNA TGTGCCAGCAGTTCTCTATTGGGACAGGGGAATTCACCCCTCCACTTT.

The sample holds one count of this clonotype. V and J are TRBV12-3 or TRBV12-4 and TRBJ2-7, with D possibly matching TRBD2 (6 bases). The V and J ends lost 9 bases and 11 bases respectively, with 14 bases between them. The length of the CDR3 is 10 residues. The CDR3 is CARSSREKYF. The CDR3 nucleotides are TGTGCCAGGTCATCGCGGGAAAAGTACTTC.

J is TRBJ1-1 and V is TRBV19, with D possibly TRBD1 on 5 matching bases. The CDR3 loop spans 15 amino acids. Germline V gene data show CDR1 as LNHDA and CDR2 as SQIVND (reference sequence). V was cut by 2 bases and J by 6 bases, with 16 bases left in between. CDR3 residues: CASSISNIGTPEAFF. CDR3 sequence (DNA): TGTGCCAGTAGTATATCTAATATTGGGACGCCTGAAGCTTTCTTT.

This clonotype was observed a single time. This chain uses TRBV7-2 with TRBJ2-2; D possibly corresponds to TRBD1 (6 bases). Trimming left V 5 bases short and J 8 bases short, with 9 bases between. The germline V gene has CDR1 SGHTA and CDR2 FQGNSA. The CDR3 contains 12 residues. CDR3 coding DNA: TGTGCCAGCAGCCTCGACAGGGGGGAGCTGTTTTTT. As protein: CASSLDRGELFF.